The rows below give T cell receptor beta chains drawn from one sample of a study of shared clonotypes between healthy human individuals. Profiling relied on immunoSEQ multiplex PCR, and the TCRdb table lists in-frame clones only, not all of them. The table records 1.4 million to 1.5 million clones, roughly 96% of them present only once. The source material was naive CD4+ T cells sorted from blood. The receptors here all came from a man between 25 and 39 years old in good health. Each CDR3 is given with its conserved first and last residue. A D gene is named only where the DNA matches it firmly.

TRBD2,TRBV28,TRBJ2-7,CASSSLGSGTPYEQYF,TGTGCCAGCAGTTCTCTTGGAAGCGGGACGCCCTACGAGCAGTACTTC
TRBD1,TRBV6-5,TRBJ2-7,CASRDRVYEQYF,TGTGCCAGCCGGGACAGGGTTTACGAGCAGTACTTC
TRBD2,TRBV9,TRBJ2-3,CASSVSAGAGADTQYF,TGTGCCAGCAGCGTATCTGCGGGAGCTGGCGCAGATACGCAGTATTTT
NA,TRBV6-1,TRBJ2-1,CASRFNSLRVYEQFF,TGTGCCAGCAGATTTAACAGTTTGAGGGTTTATGAGCAGTTCTTC
NA,TRBV7-9,TRBJ1-2,CASSLAEEGVGCYTF,TGTGCCAGCAGCTTAGCGGAGGAGGGGGTAGGGTGCTACACCTTC
NA,TRBV19,TRBJ1-3,CASSWGSAGNTIYF,TGTGCCAGTAGTTGGGGGTCTGCTGGAAACACCATATATTTT
NA,TRBV10-3,TRBJ2-5,CAISRDPQETQYF,TGTGCCATCAGTCGGGATCCCCAAGAGACCCAGTACTTC
NA,TRBV29-1,TRBJ1-2,CSVALSNYGYTF,TGCAGCGTTGCTCTATCTAACTATGGCTACACCTTC
NA,TRBV28,TRBJ1-1,CASTIRRGRGDTEAFF,TGTGCCAGCACCATCCGGCGAGGCAGGGGTGACACTGAAGCTTTCTTT
TRBD1,TRBV5-5,TRBJ2-1,CASSSTGTGPYNEQFF,TGTGCCAGCAGCTCCACCGGGACAGGGCCCTACAATGAGCAGTTCTTC
TRBD2,TRBV7-9,TRBJ2-3,CASSPGTSGIGDTQYF,TGTGCCAGCAGCCCCGGGACTAGCGGAATAGGGGATACGCAGTATTTT
NA,TRBV6-1,TRBJ2-1,CAILSSYNEQFF,TGTGCCATTCTAAGCTCCTACAATGAGCAGTTCTTC
NA,TRBV29-1,TRBJ1-1,CSVKVLVANTEAFF,TGCAGCGTTAAAGTGTTGGTTGCGAACACTGAAGCTTTCTTT
TRBD2,TRBV5-1,TRBJ2-1,CASSLELAGSHEQFF,TGCGCCAGCAGCTTGGAACTAGCGGGATCGCATGAGCAGTTCTTC
NA,TRBV30,TRBJ2-7,CAWNGEQYF,TGTGCCTGGAATGGCGAGCAGTACTTC
TRBD1,TRBV5-6,TRBJ2-2,CASSFRDRGTGELFF,TGTGCCAGCAGCTTCCGGGACAGGGGAACCGGGGAGCTGTTTTTT
NA,TRBV5-1,TRBJ2-1,CASSRTGEAYNEQFF,TGCGCCAGCAGCCGTACAGGGGAGGCTTACAATGAGCAGTTCTTC
NA,TRBV29-1,TRBJ2-1,CSGGPFANEQFF,TGCAGCGGTGGACCCTTCGCGAATGAGCAGTTCTTC
NA,TRBV7-2,TRBJ2-4,CASSFGLLAKNIQYF,TGTGCCAGCAGCTTCGGACTTCTAGCCAAAAACATTCAGTACTTC
NA,TRBV27,TRBJ1-1,CASRTEIPNTEAFF,TGTGCCAGCAGAACAGAGATCCCGAACACTGAAGCTTTCTTT
TRBD2,TRBV11-3,TRBJ2-1,CASSLGLAGGPMGGEQFF,TGTGCCAGCAGCCTCGGACTAGCGGGAGGGCCGATGGGGGGTGAGCAGTTCTTC
NA,TRBV28,TRBJ2-7,CASSLYLSSTAPRGYEQYF,TGTGCCAGCAGTTTGTACCTTTCGTCAACAGCCCCGAGGGGGTACGAGCAGTACTTC
NA,TRBV5-4,TRBJ1-3,CASSLGGGNTIYF,TGTGCCAGCAGCTTGGGGGGTGGAAACACCATATATTTT